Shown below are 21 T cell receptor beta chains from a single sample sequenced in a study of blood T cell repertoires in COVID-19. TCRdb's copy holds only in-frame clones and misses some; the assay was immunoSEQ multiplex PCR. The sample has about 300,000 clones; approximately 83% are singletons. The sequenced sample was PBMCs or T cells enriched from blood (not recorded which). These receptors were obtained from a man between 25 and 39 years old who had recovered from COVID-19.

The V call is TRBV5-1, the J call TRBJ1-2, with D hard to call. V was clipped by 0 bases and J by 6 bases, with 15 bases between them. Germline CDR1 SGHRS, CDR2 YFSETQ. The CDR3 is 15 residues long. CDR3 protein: CASSLGQAVFDGYTF. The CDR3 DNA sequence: TGCGCCAGCAGCTTGGGCCAGGCCGTTTTTGATGGCTACACCTTC.

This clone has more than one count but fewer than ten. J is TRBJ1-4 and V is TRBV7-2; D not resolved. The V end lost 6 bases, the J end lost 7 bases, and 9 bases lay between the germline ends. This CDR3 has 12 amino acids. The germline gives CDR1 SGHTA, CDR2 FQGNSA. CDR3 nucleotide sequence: TGTGCCAGCAGTTTACCGGGTGAAAAACTGTTTTTT. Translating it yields CASSLPGEKLFF.

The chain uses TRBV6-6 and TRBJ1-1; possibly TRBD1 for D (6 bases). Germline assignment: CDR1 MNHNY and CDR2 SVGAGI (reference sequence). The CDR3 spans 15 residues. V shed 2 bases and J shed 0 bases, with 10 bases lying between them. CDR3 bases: TGTGCCAGCAGTTACGATACAGGGCTGAACACTGAAGCTTTCTTT. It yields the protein CASSYDTGLNTEAFF.

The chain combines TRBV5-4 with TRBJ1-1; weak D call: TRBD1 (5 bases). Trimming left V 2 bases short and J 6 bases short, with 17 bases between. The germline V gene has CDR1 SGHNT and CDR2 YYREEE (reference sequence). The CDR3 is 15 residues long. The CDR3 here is CASSFLGQGGPEAFF. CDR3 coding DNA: TGTGCCAGCAGCTTCTTAGGGCAGGGAGGTCCTGAAGCTTTCTTT.

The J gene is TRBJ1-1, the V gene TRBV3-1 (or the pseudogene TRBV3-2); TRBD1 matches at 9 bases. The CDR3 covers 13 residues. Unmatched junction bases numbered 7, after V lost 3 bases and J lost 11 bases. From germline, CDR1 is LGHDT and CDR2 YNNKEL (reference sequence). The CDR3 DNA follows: TGTGCCAGCAGCCAGCCCCCCGGACAGGGGGCTTTCTTT. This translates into CASSQPPGQGAFF.

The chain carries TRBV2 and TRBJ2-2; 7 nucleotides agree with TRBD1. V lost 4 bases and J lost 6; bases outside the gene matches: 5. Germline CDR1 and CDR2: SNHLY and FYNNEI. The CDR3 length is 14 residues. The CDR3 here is CASSVNRGPGELFF. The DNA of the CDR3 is TGTGCCAGCAGTGTCAACAGGGGCCCCGGGGAGCTGTTTTTT.

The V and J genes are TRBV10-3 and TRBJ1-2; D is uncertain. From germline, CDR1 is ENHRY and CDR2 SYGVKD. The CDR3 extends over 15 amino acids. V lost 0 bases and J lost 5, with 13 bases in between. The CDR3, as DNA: TGTGCCATCAGTGAGTCGCGGGCAGACTCGTATGGCTACACCTTC. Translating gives CAISESRADSYGYTF.

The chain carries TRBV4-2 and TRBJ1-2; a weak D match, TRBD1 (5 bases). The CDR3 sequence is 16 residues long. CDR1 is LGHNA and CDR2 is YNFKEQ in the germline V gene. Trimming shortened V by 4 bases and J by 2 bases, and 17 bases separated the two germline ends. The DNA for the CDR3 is TGTGCCAGCAGCCCATTGACAGCCAACCCGAACTATGGCTACACCTTC. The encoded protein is CASSPLTANPNYGYTF.

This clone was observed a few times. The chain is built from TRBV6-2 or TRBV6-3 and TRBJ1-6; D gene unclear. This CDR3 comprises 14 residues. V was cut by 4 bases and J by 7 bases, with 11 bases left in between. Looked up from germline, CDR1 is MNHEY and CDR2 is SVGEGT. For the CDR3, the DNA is TGTGCCAGCAGTTTCAATGAGCGGAATTCACCCCTCCACTTT. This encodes CASSFNERNSPLHF.

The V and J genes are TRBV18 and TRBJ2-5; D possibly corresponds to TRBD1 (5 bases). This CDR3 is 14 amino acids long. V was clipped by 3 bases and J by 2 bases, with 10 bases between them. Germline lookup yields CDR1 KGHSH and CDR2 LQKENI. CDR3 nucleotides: TGTGCCAGCTCACCCCGCGCAGGGCAAGAGACCCAGTACTTC. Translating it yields CASSPRAGQETQYF.

CDR3 in DNA: TGTGCCAGCAGTCCGACAGGGCGGCCGCGGGGCTACACCTTC. The encoded protein is CASSPTGRPRGYTF. V is TRBV6-5 and J is TRBJ1-2; 7 nucleotides match TRBD1. CDR1 and CDR2 (germline): MNHEY, SVGAGI. The CDR3 runs to 14 residues. With 5 bases clipped from V and 8 bases from J, the junction kept 11 bases outside the gene matches.

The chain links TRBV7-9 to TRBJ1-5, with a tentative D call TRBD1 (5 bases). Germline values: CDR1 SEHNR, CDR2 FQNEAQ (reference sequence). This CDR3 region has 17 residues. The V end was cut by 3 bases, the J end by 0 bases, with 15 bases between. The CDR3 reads CASSLGQGEYSNQPQHF. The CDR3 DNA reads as TGTGCCAGCAGCTTGGGGCAGGGCGAATATAGCAATCAGCCCCAGCATTTT.

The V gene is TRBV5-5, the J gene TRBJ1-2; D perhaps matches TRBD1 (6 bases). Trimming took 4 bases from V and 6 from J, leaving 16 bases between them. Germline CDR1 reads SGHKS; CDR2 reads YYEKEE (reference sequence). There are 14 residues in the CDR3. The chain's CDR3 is CASSHTGTNDGYTF. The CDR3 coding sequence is TGTGCCAGCAGCCACACCGGGACAAATGATGGCTACACCTTC.

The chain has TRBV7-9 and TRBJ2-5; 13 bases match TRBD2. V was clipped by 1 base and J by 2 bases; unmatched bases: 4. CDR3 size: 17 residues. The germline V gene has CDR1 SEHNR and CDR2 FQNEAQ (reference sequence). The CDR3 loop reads CASSLGTSGGRQETQYF. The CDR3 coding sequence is TGTGCCAGCAGCTTAGGGACTAGCGGGGGCCGGCAAGAGACCCAGTACTTC. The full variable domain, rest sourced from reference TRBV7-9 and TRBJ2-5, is DTGVSQNPRHKITKRGQNVTFRCDPISEHNRLYWYRQTLGQGPEFLTYFQNEAQLEKSRLLSDRFSAERPKGSFSTLEIQRTEQGDSAMYLCASSLGTSGGRQETQYFGPGTRLLVL.

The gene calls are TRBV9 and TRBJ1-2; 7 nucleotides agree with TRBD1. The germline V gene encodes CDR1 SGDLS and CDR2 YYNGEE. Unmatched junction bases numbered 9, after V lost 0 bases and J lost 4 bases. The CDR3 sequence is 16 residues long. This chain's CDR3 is CASSVGGQAGSYGYTF. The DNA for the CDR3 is TGTGCCAGCAGCGTAGGAGGACAGGCAGGGAGCTATGGCTACACCTTC.

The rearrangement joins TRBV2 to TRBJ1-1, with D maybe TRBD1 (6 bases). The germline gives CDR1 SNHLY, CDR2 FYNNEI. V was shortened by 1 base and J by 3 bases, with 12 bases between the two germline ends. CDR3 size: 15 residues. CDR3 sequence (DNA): TGTGCCAGCAGTGAAGTGGGGGCTTTGGACACTGAAGCTTTCTTT. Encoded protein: CASSEVGALDTEAFF.

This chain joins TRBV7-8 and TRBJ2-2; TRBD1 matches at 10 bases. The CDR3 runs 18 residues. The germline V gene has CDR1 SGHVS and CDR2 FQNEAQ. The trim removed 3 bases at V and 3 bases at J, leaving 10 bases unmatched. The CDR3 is CASSFQSMTGGYTGELFF. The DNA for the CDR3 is TGTGCCAGCAGCTTTCAGAGCATGACAGGGGGCTACACCGGGGAGCTGTTTTTT.

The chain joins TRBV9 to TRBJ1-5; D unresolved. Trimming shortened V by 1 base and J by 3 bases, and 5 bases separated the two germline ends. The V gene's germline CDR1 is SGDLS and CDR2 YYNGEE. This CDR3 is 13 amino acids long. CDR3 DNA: TGTGCCAGCAGCGTACAGGACAATCAGCCCCAGCATTTT. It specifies CASSVQDNQPQHF.

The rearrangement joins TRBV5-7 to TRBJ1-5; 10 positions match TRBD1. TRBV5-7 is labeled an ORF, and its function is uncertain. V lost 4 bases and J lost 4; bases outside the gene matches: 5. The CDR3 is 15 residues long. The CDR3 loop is CASSGTGVENQPQHF. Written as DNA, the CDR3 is TGTGCCAGCAGCGGGACAGGGGTTGAGAATCAGCCCCAGCATTTT.

The CDR3: CASSQERRSYTF. CDR3 bases: TGTGCCAGCAGCCAAGAAAGGAGATCCTACACCTTC. This sequence joins TRBV14 and TRBJ1-2; D unresolved. V lost 0 bases, J lost 10 bases, and 9 bases lay in between. The CDR3 consists of 12 residues. Germline V gene data show CDR1 as SGHDN and CDR2 as FVKESK. Complete variable domain (other parts from reference TRBV14 and TRBJ1-2): EAGVTQFPSHSVIEKGQTVTLRCDPISGHDNLYWYRRVMGKEIKFLLHFVKESKQDESGMPNNRFLAERTGGTYSTLKVQPAELEDSGVYFCASSQERRSYTFGSGTRLTVV.

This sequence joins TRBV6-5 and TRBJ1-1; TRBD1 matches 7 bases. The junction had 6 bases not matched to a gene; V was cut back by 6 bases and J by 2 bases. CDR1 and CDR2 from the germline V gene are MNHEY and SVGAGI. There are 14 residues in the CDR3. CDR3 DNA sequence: TGTGCCAGCAGCCAACAGGGGATAAACACTGAAGCTTTCTTT. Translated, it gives CASSQQGINTEAFF.